The sequence of this T cell receptor (beta chain) was determined in a study of blood T cell repertoires in COVID-19. About the research overall: Sources were T cells, B-cell-depleted T cells, or PBMCs; the material itself was cDNA or gDNA.

Cohort placement rested on clinical history that participants reported themselves. Profiling relied on immunoSEQ multiplex PCR, and the TCRdb table lists in-frame clones only, not all of them. The table has fewer than 400,000 clones, 80% to 90% seen once. The germline CDR1 and CDR2 sequences are SGHRS and YFSETQ. CDR3 length equals 16 residues. J lost 3 bases, V lost 4 bases, and 8 bases had no gene match. What was sequenced was PBMCs or T cells enriched from blood (not recorded which). The rearrangement joins TRBV5-1 to TRBJ2-3; TRBD2 aligns across 10 bases. The TCR sequence derives from a man aged 25-40 years who had recovered from COVID-19. The CDR3 protein is CASSTILAGATDTQYF. The CDR3 bases are TGCGCCAGCAGCACAATTCTAGCGGGGGCTACAGATACGCAGTATTTT.